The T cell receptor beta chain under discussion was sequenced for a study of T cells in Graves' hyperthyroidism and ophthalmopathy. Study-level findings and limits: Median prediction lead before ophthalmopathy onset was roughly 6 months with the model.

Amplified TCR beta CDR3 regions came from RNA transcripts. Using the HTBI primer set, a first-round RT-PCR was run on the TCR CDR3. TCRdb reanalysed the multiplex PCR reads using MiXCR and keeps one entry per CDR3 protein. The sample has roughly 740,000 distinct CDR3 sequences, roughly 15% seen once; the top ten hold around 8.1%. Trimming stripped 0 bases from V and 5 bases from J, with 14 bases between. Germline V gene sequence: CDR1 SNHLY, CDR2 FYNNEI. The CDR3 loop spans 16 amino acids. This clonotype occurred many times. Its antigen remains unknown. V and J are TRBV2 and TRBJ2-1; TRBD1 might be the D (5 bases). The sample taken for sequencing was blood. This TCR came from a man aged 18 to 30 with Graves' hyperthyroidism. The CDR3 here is CASSEALAGINNEQFF. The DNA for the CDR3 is TGTGCCAGCAGTGAAGCGCTGGCAGGGATCAACAATGAGCAGTTCTTC.